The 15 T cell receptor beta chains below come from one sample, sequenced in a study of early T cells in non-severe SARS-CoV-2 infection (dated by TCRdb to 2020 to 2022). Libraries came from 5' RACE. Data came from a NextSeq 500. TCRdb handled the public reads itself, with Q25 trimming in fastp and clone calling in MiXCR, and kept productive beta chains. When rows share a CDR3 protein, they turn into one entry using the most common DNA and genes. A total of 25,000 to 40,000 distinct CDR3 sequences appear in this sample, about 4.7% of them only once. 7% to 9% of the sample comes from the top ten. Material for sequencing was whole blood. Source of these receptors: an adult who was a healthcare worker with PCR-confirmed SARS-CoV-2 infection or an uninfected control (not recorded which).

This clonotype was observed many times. The CDR3 DNA reads as TGTGCCAGCAGTTACTCGATTCAGAATGAAAAACTGTTTTTT. Translation: CASSYSIQNEKLFF. The rearrangement links TRBV6-6 to TRBJ1-4, with unresolved D. Germline V CDR1 and CDR2: MNHNY, SVGAGI (reference sequence). The CDR3 is 14 amino acids. Trimming removed 0 bases from V and 5 bases from J, with 7 bases in between.

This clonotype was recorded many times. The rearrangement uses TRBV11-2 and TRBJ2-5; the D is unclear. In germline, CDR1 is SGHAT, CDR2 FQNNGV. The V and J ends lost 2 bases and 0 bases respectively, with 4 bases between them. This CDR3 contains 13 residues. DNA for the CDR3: TGTGCCAGCAGCTTAAACTACCAAGAGACCCAGTACTTC. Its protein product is CASSLNYQETQYF.

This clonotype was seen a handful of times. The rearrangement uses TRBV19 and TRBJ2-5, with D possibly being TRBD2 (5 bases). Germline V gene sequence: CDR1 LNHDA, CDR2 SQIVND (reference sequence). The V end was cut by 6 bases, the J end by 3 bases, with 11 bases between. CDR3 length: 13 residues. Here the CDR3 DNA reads TGTGCCAGTAGGCCCCTGGAGGAAGAGACCCAGTACTTC. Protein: CASRPLEEETQYF.

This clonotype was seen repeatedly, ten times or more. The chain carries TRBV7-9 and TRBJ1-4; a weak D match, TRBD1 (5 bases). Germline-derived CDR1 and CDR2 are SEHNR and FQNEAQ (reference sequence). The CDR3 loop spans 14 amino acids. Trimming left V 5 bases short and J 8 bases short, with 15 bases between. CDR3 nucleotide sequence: TGTGCCAGCAGCCGAGGGGCCCCCCCCGAAAAACTGTTTTTT. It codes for CASSRGAPPEKLFF.

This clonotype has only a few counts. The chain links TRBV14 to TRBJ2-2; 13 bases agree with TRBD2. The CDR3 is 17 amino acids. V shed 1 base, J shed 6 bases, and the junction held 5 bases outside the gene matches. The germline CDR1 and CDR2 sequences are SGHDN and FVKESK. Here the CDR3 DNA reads TGTGCCAGCAGCCAAGCGGGACTAGCGGGGATGGCCGGGGAGCTGTTTTTT. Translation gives CASSQAGLAGMAGELFF.

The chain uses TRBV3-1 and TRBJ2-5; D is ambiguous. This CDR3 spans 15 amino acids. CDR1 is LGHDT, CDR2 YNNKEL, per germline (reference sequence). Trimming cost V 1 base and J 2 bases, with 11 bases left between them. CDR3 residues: CASSQVMFSQETQYF. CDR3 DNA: TGTGCCAGCAGCCAAGTGATGTTTTCACAAGAGACCCAGTACTTC.

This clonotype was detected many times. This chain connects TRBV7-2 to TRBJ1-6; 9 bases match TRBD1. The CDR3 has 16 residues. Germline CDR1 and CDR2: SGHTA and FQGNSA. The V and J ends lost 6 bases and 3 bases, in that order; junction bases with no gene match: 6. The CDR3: CASSRPGQGYNSPLHF. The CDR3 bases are TGTGCCAGCAGTAGACCGGGACAGGGCTATAATTCACCCCTCCACTTT.

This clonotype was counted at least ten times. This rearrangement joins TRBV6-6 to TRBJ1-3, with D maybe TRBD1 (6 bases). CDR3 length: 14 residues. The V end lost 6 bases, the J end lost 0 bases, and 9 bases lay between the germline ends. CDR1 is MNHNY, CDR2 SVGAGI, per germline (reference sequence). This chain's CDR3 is CASRTGDSGNTIYF. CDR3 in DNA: TGTGCCAGCAGGACAGGTGACTCTGGAAACACCATATATTTT.

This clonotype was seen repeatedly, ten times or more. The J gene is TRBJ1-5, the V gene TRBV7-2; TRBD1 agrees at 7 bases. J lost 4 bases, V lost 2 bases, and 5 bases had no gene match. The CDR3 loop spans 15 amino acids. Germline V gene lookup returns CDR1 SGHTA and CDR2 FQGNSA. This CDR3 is CASSLSTGLNQPQHF. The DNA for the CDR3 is TGTGCCAGCAGCTTATCGACAGGGCTAAATCAGCCCCAGCATTTT. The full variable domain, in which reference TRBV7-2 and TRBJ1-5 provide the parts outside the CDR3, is GAGVSQSPSNKVTEKGKDVELRCDPISGHTALYWYRQSLGQGLEFLIYFQGNSAPDKSGLPSDRFSAERTGGSVSTLTIQRTQQEDSAVYLCASSLSTGLNQPQHFGDGTRLSIL.

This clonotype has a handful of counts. The CDR3 region is CASRWTATAENEQFF. The CDR3 coding sequence is TGTGCCAGTAGATGGACGGCCACGGCGGAGAATGAGCAGTTCTTC. The rearrangement uses TRBV19 and TRBJ2-1; D not resolved. The CDR3 loop spans 15 amino acids. The V end was cut by 6 bases, the J end by 7 bases, with 19 bases between. Germline V gene sequence: CDR1 LNHDA, CDR2 SQIVND (reference sequence). Looking up the rest from reference TRBV19 and TRBJ2-1 gives the full variable domain: DGGITQSPKYLFRKEGQNVTLSCEQNLNHDAMYWYRQDPGQGLRLIYYSQIVNDFQKGDIAEGYSVSREKKESFPLTVTSAQKNPTAFYLCASRWTATAENEQFFGPGTRLTVL.

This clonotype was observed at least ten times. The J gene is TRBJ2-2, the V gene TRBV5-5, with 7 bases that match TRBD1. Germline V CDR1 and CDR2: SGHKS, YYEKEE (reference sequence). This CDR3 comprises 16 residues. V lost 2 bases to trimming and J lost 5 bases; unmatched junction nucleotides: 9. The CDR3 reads CASSLGGGSVTGELFF. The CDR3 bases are TGTGCCAGCAGCTTAGGGGGCGGGTCTGTAACCGGGGAGCTGTTTTTT.

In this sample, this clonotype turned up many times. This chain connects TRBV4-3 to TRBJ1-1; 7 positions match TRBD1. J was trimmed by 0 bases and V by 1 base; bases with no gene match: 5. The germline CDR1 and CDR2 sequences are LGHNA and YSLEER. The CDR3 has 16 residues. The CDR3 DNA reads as TGCGCCAGCAGCCAAGCCCTGGACAGGCTGAACACTGAAGCTTTCTTT. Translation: CASSQALDRLNTEAFF.

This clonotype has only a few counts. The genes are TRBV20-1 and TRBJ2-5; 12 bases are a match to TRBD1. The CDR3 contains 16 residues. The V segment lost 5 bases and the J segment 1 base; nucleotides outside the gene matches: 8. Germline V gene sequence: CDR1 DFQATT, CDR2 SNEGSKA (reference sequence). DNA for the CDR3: TGCAGTGCTCAGGGAGGGGGACAGGGGGCCCAAGAGACCCAGTACTTC. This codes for CSAQGGGQGAQETQYF.

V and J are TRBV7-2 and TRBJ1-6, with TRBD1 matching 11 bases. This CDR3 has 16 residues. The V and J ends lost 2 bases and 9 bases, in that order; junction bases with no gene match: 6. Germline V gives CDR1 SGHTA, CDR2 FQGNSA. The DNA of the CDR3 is TGTGCCAGCAGCTTAAGATTAGGACAGGGGGCTTCACCCCTCCACTTT. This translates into CASSLRLGQGASPLHF.

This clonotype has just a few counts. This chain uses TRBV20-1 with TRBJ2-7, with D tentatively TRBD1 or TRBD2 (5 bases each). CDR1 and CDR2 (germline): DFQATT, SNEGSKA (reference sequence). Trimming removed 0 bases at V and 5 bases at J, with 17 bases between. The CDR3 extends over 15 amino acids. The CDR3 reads CSARDPGRAGDEQYF. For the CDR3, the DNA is TGCAGTGCTAGAGACCCGGGACGGGCTGGTGACGAGCAGTACTTC.